The 24 T cell receptor beta chains reported below all come from one sample, sequenced in a study of cytomegalovirus exposure and HLA in healthy donors. 60 Vbeta and 13 Jbeta primers were used in PCR. Clones were read by immunoSEQ multiplex PCR, and TCRdb kept only the in-frame ones, dropping some. The table records around 150,000 clones, roughly 79% of them present only once. Sequenced material: PBMCs. These receptors all come from a woman between 40 and 55 years old in good health and CMV-seronegative.

The CDR3 region has the DNA TGCAGTGCATTTCGGTCGGACGAGCAGTACTTC. As protein: CSAFRSDEQYF. The V and J genes are TRBV20-1 and TRBJ2-7; no clear D. This CDR3 is 11 amino acids long. Germline CDR1 and CDR2: DFQATT and SNEGSKA (reference sequence). V lost 6 bases and J 5 bases, leaving 11 bases between the germline ends.

V gene TRBV7-9 combines with J gene TRBJ1-1; D unclear. Trimming stripped 1 base from V and 1 base from J, with 7 bases between. CDR3 length equals 14 residues. CDR1 SEHNR and CDR2 FQNEAQ come from the germline V gene (reference sequence). CDR3 region: CASSLDTQNTEAFF. The CDR3 DNA follows: TGTGCCAGCAGCTTAGACACCCAGAACACTGAAGCTTTCTTT.

This chain uses TRBV7-9 with TRBJ1-6; D not resolved. The CDR3 is 16 residues long. Trimming took 3 bases from V and 7 from J, leaving 16 bases between them. Germline-derived CDR1 and CDR2 are SEHNR and FQNEAQ (reference sequence). CDR3 DNA: TGTGCCAGCAGCTTCGGCGGAGACGGAAGGAATTCACCCCTCCACTTT. Encoded protein: CASSFGGDGRNSPLHF.

V and J are TRBV28 and TRBJ2-7, with D tentatively TRBD1 (5 bases). Between the trimmed V and J ends, which lost 6 bases and 5 bases, there was a span of 17 bases. CDR3 length equals 14 residues. CDR1 and CDR2 (germline): MDHEN, SYDVKM. The CDR3 loop is CASRVDRPVDEQYF. The CDR3 DNA sequence: TGTGCCAGCAGGGTCGACAGACCAGTGGACGAGCAGTACTTC.

The chain has TRBV6-5 and TRBJ1-1; 7 bases agree with TRBD1. Trimming cost V 6 bases and J 7 bases; bases outside gene matches: 5. CDR1 is MNHEY, CDR2 SVGAGI, per germline. This CDR3 contains 12 residues. This chain's CDR3 is CASRNDRDEAFF. DNA of the CDR3: TGTGCCAGCAGAAACGACAGGGATGAAGCTTTCTTT.

This clone was seen only once. The V and J genes are TRBV28 and TRBJ2-2; tentatively, D is TRBD2 (6 bases). CDR1 is MDHEN and CDR2 is SYDVKM in the germline V gene. The CDR3 covers 13 residues. Trimming left V 7 bases short and J 2 bases short, with 8 bases between. The CDR3 region is CASKGLNTGELFF. The CDR3, as DNA: TGTGCCAGCAAGGGACTTAACACCGGGGAGCTGTTTTTT.

The sample holds a few counts of this clone. The chain employs TRBV10-3 and TRBJ1-3; a possible D gene is TRBD1 (5 bases). The CDR3 extends over 16 amino acids. The V gene's germline CDR1 is ENHRY and CDR2 SYGVKD. Trimming cost V 5 bases and J 0 bases, with 14 bases left between them. CDR3 nucleotides: TGTGCCATCAGTTCAGGGACTACCCTCTCTGGAAACACCATATATTTT. It translates to CAISSGTTLSGNTIYF.

Only one count was recorded for this clone. The chain joins TRBV9 to TRBJ2-2, with TRBD1 identical over 7 bases. Per the germline V gene, CDR1 is SGDLS and CDR2 is YYNGEE. J lost 1 base, V lost 2 bases, and 2 bases had no gene match. The CDR3 sequence is 15 residues long. The CDR3 DNA reads TGTGCCAGCAGCGTTAGGACAGGGAACACCGGGGAGCTGTTTTTT. Translated, it gives CASSVRTGNTGELFF.

In nucleotides, the CDR3 is TGTGCCAGCAGCTCATGGACAGCTTACAATGAGCAGTTCTTC. Amino acid sequence: CASSSWTAYNEQFF. The gene calls are TRBV7-8 and TRBJ2-1, with D tentatively TRBD1 (6 bases). The CDR3 runs to 14 residues. In germline, CDR1 is SGHVS, CDR2 FQNEAQ. The V gene lost 4 bases and the J gene lost 4 bases, with 11 bases spanning the gap.

This clone was detected a few times. This chain uses TRBV6-5 with TRBJ2-7, with TRBD1 identical over 7 bases. V shed 2 bases, J shed 7 bases, and the junction held 11 bases outside the gene matches. Germline-derived CDR1 and CDR2 are MNHEY and SVGAGI. The CDR3 is 15 residues long. CDR3 sequence (DNA): TGTGCCAGCAGTTACACCGGCAGGGGGTTGGAGGAGCAGTACTTC. Residues: CASSYTGRGLEEQYF.

This clone appeared once. The junction departs from germline at one end; a sequencing error may be responsible. V gene TRBV18 combines with J gene TRBJ2-2, with D possibly matching TRBD1 (6 bases). This CDR3 has 14 residues. In germline, CDR1 is KGHSH, CDR2 LQKENI. The CDR3 coding sequence is TGTGCCAGCTCACCAGGGACAACCACCGGGGAGTTGTTTTTT. Its protein is CASSPGTTTGELFF.

The V call is TRBV5-6, the J call TRBJ1-1; D is undetermined. Germline loops: CDR1 SGHDT, CDR2 YYEEEE. The ends were cut back, 2 bases at V and 2 bases at J, with 4 bases in the middle. This CDR3 spans 12 amino acids. CDR3 nucleotides: TGTGCCAGCAGCTTTCTTAACACTGAAGCTTTCTTT. It encodes CASSFLNTEAFF.

The chain is built from TRBV6-4 and TRBJ2-1; no firm D call. CDR1 is MRHNA and CDR2 is SNTAGT in the germline V gene. There are 13 residues in the CDR3. With 3 bases removed from V and 4 bases from J, the gap between germline ends came to 7 bases. DNA of the CDR3: TGTGCCAGCAGTGAATTCGGTTACAATGAGCAGTTCTTC. Residues: CASSEFGYNEQFF.

This chain connects TRBV7-9 to TRBJ2-6; 10 bases fit TRBD1. The CDR3 has 17 residues. From germline, CDR1 is SEHNR and CDR2 FQNEAQ (reference sequence). The V gene end was trimmed by 4 bases and the J gene end by 2 bases; junction bases not matched to a gene: 5. Written as DNA, the CDR3 is TGTGCCAGCAGCTCCCTTGGACAGGGGGCTGGGGCCAACGTCCTGACTTTC. Its translation is CASSSLGQGAGANVLTF.

V gene TRBV25-1 combines with J gene TRBJ1-5; D may be TRBD1 (5 bases). Per the germline V gene, CDR1 is MGHDK and CDR2 is SYGVNS. The CDR3 is 15 amino acids. V lost 3 bases, J lost 2 bases, and 11 bases lay in between. The CDR3 reads CASSEGQGGNQPQHF. In nucleotides, the CDR3 is TGTGCCAGCAGTGAGGGGCAGGGCGGCAATCAGCCCCAGCATTTT.

Concerning this clone: This specimen includes other DNA sequences encoding the same CDR3. J is TRBJ2-5 and V is TRBV20-1; D gene unclear. The CDR3 runs 11 residues. Germline V gene data show CDR1 as DFQATT and CDR2 as SNEGSKA (reference sequence). V lost 2 bases and J lost 5, with 6 bases in between. This chain's CDR3 is CSARPLETQYF. The CDR3 nucleotides read TGCAGTGCTAGACCCCTGGAGACCCAGTACTTC.

The V call is TRBV5-4, the J call TRBJ2-3, with 9 bases aligning to TRBD2. The V and J ends lost 1 base and 6 bases, in that order; junction bases with no gene match: 3. Germline CDR1 is SGHNT and CDR2 is YYREEE (reference sequence). The CDR3 sequence is 14 residues long. CDR3 loop: CASSLQRGADTQYF. The CDR3 coding sequence is TGTGCCAGCAGCTTGCAGCGGGGGGCTGATACGCAGTATTTT.

The chain uses TRBV5-1 and TRBJ1-5; TRBD1 might be the D (6 bases). Germline values: CDR1 SGHRS, CDR2 YFSETQ. The length of the CDR3 is 17 residues. Between the trimmed V and J ends, which lost 4 bases and 1 base, there was a span of 18 bases. CDR3 protein: CASSPIPTGLSNQPQHF. Written as DNA, the CDR3 is TGCGCCAGCAGCCCGATTCCGACAGGTTTGAGCAATCAGCCCCAGCATTTT.

The chain links TRBV2 to TRBJ1-5, with D maybe TRBD1 (6 bases). The germline V and J ends were trimmed by 4 bases and 4 bases, with 14 bases remaining between them. This CDR3 is 15 amino acids long. Germline CDR1 reads SNHLY; CDR2 reads FYNNEI. CDR3 amino acids: CASSVEQGVNQPQHF. The CDR3 region has the DNA TGTGCCAGCAGTGTGGAACAGGGCGTGAATCAGCCCCAGCATTTT.

Only a few counts were recorded for this clone. The chain links TRBV7-9 to TRBJ1-5; D remains ambiguous. The CDR3 consists of 19 residues. Germline CDR1 is SEHNR and CDR2 is FQNEAQ (reference sequence). Trimming removed 2 bases at V and 0 bases at J, with 20 bases between. The DNA of the CDR3 is TGTGCCAGCAGCTTAAACCTGGTCGGAGGGATAGATAGCAATCAGCCCCAGCATTTT. Its translation: CASSLNLVGGIDSNQPQHF. Together with reference TRBV7-9 and TRBJ1-5, the CDR3 gives the full variable domain: DTGVSQNPRHKITKRGQNVTFRCDPISEHNRLYWYRQTLGQGPEFLTYFQNEAQLEKSRLLSDRFSAERPKGSFSTLEIQRTEQGDSAMYLCASSLNLVGGIDSNQPQHFGDGTRLSIL.

This clone has a single count. The V and J genes are TRBV9 and TRBJ1-2, with 10 bases fitting TRBD1. V dropped 4 bases and J dropped 4; count of bases not matched to a gene: 7. Germline CDR1 is SGDLS and CDR2 is YYNGEE. The CDR3 length is 15 residues. The CDR3 spells CASSPRTGGIYGYTF. The CDR3 region has the DNA TGTGCCAGCAGCCCACGGACAGGGGGAATCTATGGCTACACCTTC. Combining the CDR3 with reference TRBV9 and TRBJ1-2 gives the whole variable domain DSGVTQTPKHLITATGQRVTLRCSPRSGDLSVYWYQQSLDQGLQFLIQYYNGEERAKGNILERFSAQQFPDLHSELNLSSLELGDSALYFCASSPRTGGIYGYTFGSGTRLTVV.

The genes are TRBV5-1 and TRBJ1-6; the match to TRBD1 covers 9 bases. The CDR3 totals 17 residues. V was pared by 2 bases and J by 0 bases, with 3 bases of the junction left unmatched. Germline V gene lookup returns CDR1 SGHRS and CDR2 YFSETQ. CDR3 in DNA: TGCGCCAGCAGCTTAAGACAGGGGGGCTCCTATAATTCACCCCTCCACTTT. Encoded protein: CASSLRQGGSYNSPLHF.

V usage is TRBV15 and J usage is TRBJ2-5; D perhaps matches TRBD2 (6 bases). The CDR3 covers 17 residues. V was trimmed by 0 bases and J by 5 bases, leaving 19 bases between them. Per the germline V gene, CDR1 is LNHNV and CDR2 is YYDKDF (reference sequence). The CDR3, as DNA: TGTGCCACCAGCAGAGATGCTGGCGGGGCAGGGAGGGAGACCCAGTACTTC. As protein: CATSRDAGGAGRETQYF.

The J gene is TRBJ2-1, the V gene TRBV5-1; TRBD2 matches 12 bases. J lost 6 bases, V lost 6 bases, and 7 bases had no gene match. This CDR3 spans 15 amino acids. Germline V CDR1 and CDR2: SGHRS, YFSETQ. Here the CDR3 reads CASTSTSGGFNEQFF. CDR3 sequence (DNA): TGCGCCAGCACCTCGACTAGCGGGGGATTCAATGAGCAGTTCTTC.